These T cell receptor beta chains were read from a single sample in a study of cytomegalovirus exposure and HLA in healthy donors. Clones were read by immunoSEQ multiplex PCR, and TCRdb kept only the in-frame ones, dropping some. The data hold some 150,000 clones, with around 79% observed a single time. The specimen was PBMCs. The receptor set was obtained from a male donor in good health and CMV-seronegative. CDR3s include the opening cysteine and the closing phenylalanine or tryptophan. The order of the fields is D gene, clone size, V gene, J gene, CDR3 DNA, CDR3 protein. A D gene is named only where the DNA matches it firmly. Part of the rows lack a size; the others show once, few, many or a class for expanded clones.

TRBD2	.	TRBV6-1	TRBJ2-1	TGTGCCAGCATTGGTCTAGCGGGATCAGCGGGGGAGCAGTTCTTC	CASIGLAGSAGEQFF
.	.	TRBV11-3	TRBJ1-1	TGTGCCAGCAGCTTATTAAGGGGTGTGAACACTGAAGCTTTCTTT	CASSLLRGVNTEAFF
.	.	TRBV2	TRBJ2-2	TGTGCCAGCAGTATACCCGGGACTCAGAACACCGGGGAGCTGTTTTTT	CASSIPGTQNTGELFF
.	.	TRBV5-4	TRBJ2-1	TGTGCCAGCAGCTCGAAACGGGGTGATAATGAGCAGTTCTTC	CASSSKRGDNEQFF
TRBD1	.	TRBV18	TRBJ2-6	TGTGCCAGCTCACCGACAGGGTTTGGTGGGGCCAACGTCCTGACTTTC	CASSPTGFGGANVLTF
.	.	TRBV13	TRBJ1-2	TGTGCCAGCAGCTTGGGGGGTTTGTTGGATGGCTACACCTTC	CASSLGGLLDGYTF
TRBD1	.	TRBV6-5	TRBJ1-2	TGTGCCACCCTGAGGACAGGGATTAACTATGGCTACACCTTC	CATLRTGINYGYTF
TRBD1	few	TRBV7-9	TRBJ2-4	TGTTCCAGCAGCCCCGTTAGACAGGGGGCAAGCAAAAACATTCAGTACTTC	CSSSPVRQGASKNIQYF
.	.	TRBV5-6	TRBJ2-2	TGTGCCAGCAGCTTGCCGGACAGAAACACCGGGGAGCTGTTTTTT	CASSLPDRNTGELFF
.	.	TRBV6-5	TRBJ2-1	TGTGCCAGCAGTTATGGGGCGTCCTCCTACAATGAGCAGTTCTTC	CASSYGASSYNEQFF
.	.	TRBV6-1	TRBJ1-1	TGTGCCAGCAGTGCAAGAGTGAACACTGAAGCTTTCTTT	CASSARVNTEAFF
.	.	TRBV19	TRBJ1-2	TGTGCCAGTCGACAGGTTTCAGGGTACTATGGCTACACCTTC	CASRQVSGYYGYTF
.	.	TRBV1	TRBJ2-3	TGCACCAGCAACCCCGGGGCTAGCGGGGGGCCATACCACACAGATACGCAGTATTTT	CTSNPGASGGPYHTDTQYF
.	.	TRBV6-5	TRBJ1-2	TGTGCCAGCAGTGGTTTAGACTATGGCTACACCTTC	CASSGLDYGYTF
.	.	TRBV7-9	TRBJ1-2	TGTGCCAGCAGAGAGGGTTCCGGTGGCTACACCTTC	CASREGSGGYTF
.	.	TRBV4-1	TRBJ2-7	TGCGCCAGCAGCCAAGAGGAGACAGCGACCTACGAGCAGTACTTC	CASSQEETATYEQYF
TRBD1	few	TRBV7-7	TRBJ2-3	TGTGCCAGCAGCTCAAACAGGGGTTCAGATACGCAGTATTTT	CASSSNRGSDTQYF
.	.	TRBV30	TRBJ1-2	TGTGCCTGGAGTTATCAGGGATTCTATGGCTACACCTTC	CAWSYQGFYGYTF
TRBD1	.	TRBV6-5	TRBJ2-2	TGTGCCAGCAGACCCAGGGGGCAAACCGGGGAGCTGTTTTTT	CASRPRGQTGELFF
TRBD2	.	TRBV7-8	TRBJ2-1	TGTGCCAGCAGCTTAGCGCTGACTAGCGGGAATGAGCAGTTCTTC	CASSLALTSGNEQFF
.	.	TRBV30	TRBJ1-3	TGTGCCTGGAGTGTACGAGTCGGTAGCTCTGGAAACACCATATATTTT	CAWSVRVGSSGNTIYF
TRBD2	.	TRBV10-3	TRBJ2-7	TGTGCCATCAGTGAGTCGGGACTAGCGGGAGCCGAGCAGTACTTC	CAISESGLAGAEQYF
TRBD2	.	TRBV6-5	TRBJ2-7	TGTGCCAGCAGTTACTCGCGCGGGGGGAACTACGAGCAGTACTTC	CASSYSRGGNYEQYF
.	.	TRBV19	TRBJ1-3	TGTGCCAGTTGGGCCGGGAGCTCTGGAAACACCATATATTTT	CASWAGSSGNTIYF
.	.	TRBV7-3	TRBJ2-5	TGTGCCAGCAGCTTAAGTGGTAGACAAGAGACCCAGTACTTC	CASSLSGRQETQYF
.	.	TRBV7-9	TRBJ1-5	TGTTCCAGCAGCCAAAATCCGGGGACAAATAGCAATCAGCCCCAGCATTTT	CSSSQNPGTNSNQPQHF
TRBD1	.	TRBV6-6	TRBJ1-5	TGTGCCAGCAGCGAAGGGGGCCTCGGGGATCAGCCCCAGCATTTT	CASSEGGLGDQPQHF